Listed below are T cell receptor beta chains from one sample, sequenced in a study of blood T cell repertoires in COVID-19. Some clones are missing from TCRdb's copy, which holds only in-frame ones; the method was immunoSEQ multiplex PCR. Of hundreds of thousands of clones listed, about 80% were seen once; the top ten hold around 9.9%. The material sequenced was peripheral blood. Receptors originate from a woman of 80 years or more with acute or convalescent COVID-19. Both conserved end residues are part of each CDR3. The D gene is left open where the match is weak. Expanded clones get a size class; other rows say once, few or many, or leave the size out.

V gene	clone size	J gene	D gene	CDR3 protein	CDR3 DNA
TRBV4-1	-	TRBJ2-7	-	CASSVSISYEQYF	TGCGCCAGTTCAGTATCCATCTCCTACGAGCAGTACTTC
TRBV5-1	-	TRBJ2-3	TRBD2	CASSLETSGGADTDTQYF	TGCGCCAGCAGCTTGGAGACTAGCGGGGGGGCAGACACAGATACGCAGTATTTT
TRBV19	-	TRBJ1-4	-	CASSLVREKLFF	TGTGCCAGTAGTCTCGTTCGGGAAAAACTGTTTTTT
TRBV6-5	-	TRBJ2-4	-	CASAPQADIQYF	TGTGCCAGCGCCCCACAGGCGGACATTCAGTACTTC
TRBV27	-	TRBJ2-2	-	CASSGWGPHTGELFF	TGTGCCAGCAGTGGGTGGGGGCCCCACACCGGGGAGCTGTTTTTT
TRBV24-1	-	TRBJ1-5	-	CATSDRRTGNQPQHF	TGTGCCACCAGTGACCGGCGGACGGGGAATCAGCCCCAGCATTTT
TRBV10-3	-	TRBJ2-1	-	CAISEVQGAYNEQFF	TGTGCCATCAGTGAGGTACAGGGCGCCTACAATGAGCAGTTCTTC
TRBV19	-	TRBJ2-1	TRBD2	CASSIEERGALKVF	TGTGCCAGTAGTATAGAGGAGCGGGGGGCCCTTAAGGTCTTC
TRBV4-2	-	TRBJ1-1	-	CASSQETVRSTEAFF	TGTGCCAGCAGCCAAGAGACAGTTCGATCAACTGAAGCTTTCTTT
TRBV7-9	once	TRBJ1-5	-	CASSSDRFSNQPQHF	TGTGCCAGCAGCTCGGACAGATTTAGCAATCAGCCCCAGCATTTT
TRBV13	-	TRBJ2-7	TRBD2	CASSLKTSGGPLQYF	TGTGCCAGCAGCTTAAAGACTAGCGGGGGGCCGCTGCAGTACTTC